Each of the 18 T cell receptor beta chains below was sequenced from the same sample in a study of OX40 agonist ivuxolimab in advanced cancers. Measured with immunoSEQ multiplex PCR; TCRdb has only the in-frame clones, and not every one. The sample carries about 68,000 clones, approximately 90% recorded once. The input for sequencing was CD4+ or CD8+ T cells sorted from blood, taken in a trial of the OX40 agonist ivuxolimab. These TCRs come from an adult with an advanced solid tumor such as melanoma, head and neck, liver or kidney cancer.

The chain carries TRBV13 and TRBJ2-2; TRBD2 aligns across 14 bases. Germline assignment: CDR1 PRHDT and CDR2 FYEKMQ (reference sequence). Trimming took 4 bases from V and 0 from J; bases not matched to a gene: 4. This CDR3 region has 18 residues. The CDR3 sequence: CASSSGLAGGTNTGELFF. The DNA for the CDR3 is TGTGCCAGCAGCTCAGGACTAGCGGGGGGTACGAACACCGGGGAGCTGTTTTTT.

This clone was observed a single time. This chain links TRBV5-4 with TRBJ2-2; D might be TRBD2 (8 bases). The germline V and J ends were trimmed by 1 base and 3 bases, with 16 bases remaining between them. Germline V lookup: CDR1 SGHNT, CDR2 YYREEE (reference sequence). CDR3 length: 17 amino acids. The CDR3 sequence: CASSLYGGDSDTGELFF. The DNA of the CDR3 is TGTGCCAGCAGCTTGTACGGGGGGGACAGCGACACCGGGGAGCTGTTTTTT.

This clone is a singleton in its sample. The V gene is TRBV13, the J gene TRBJ2-1, with no clear D. The germline CDR1 and CDR2 sequences are PRHDT and FYEKMQ (reference sequence). V was clipped by 5 bases and J by 0 bases, with 8 bases between them. The CDR3 sequence is 14 residues long. CDR3 in amino acids: CASSPRTSYNEQFF. The CDR3 nucleotides read TGTGCCAGCAGCCCCCGGACCTCCTACAATGAGCAGTTCTTC.

CDR3: CASSLGDNTEAFF. The CDR3 region has the DNA TGTGCCAGCAGCTTAGGGGATAACACTGAAGCTTTCTTT. J is TRBJ1-1 and V is TRBV7-8; D remains unclear. Germline V gene data show CDR1 as SGHVS and CDR2 as FQNEAQ. This CDR3 is 13 amino acids long. Trimming stripped 1 base from V and 2 bases from J, with 5 bases between.

In its sample, this clone was seen once. The chain links TRBV5-4 to TRBJ1-1; 7 nucleotides align to TRBD1. The CDR3 loop spans 12 amino acids. Trimming took 5 bases from V and 4 from J; bases not matched to a gene: 2. Germline assignment: CDR1 SGHNT and CDR2 YYREEE (reference sequence). CDR3 in amino acids: CASRSGGTEAFF. CDR3 DNA sequence: TGTGCCAGCAGGTCAGGGGGCACTGAAGCTTTCTTT.

The chain recombines TRBV27 with TRBJ2-7; no clear D gene. The CDR3 sequence is 13 residues long. Per the germline V gene, CDR1 is MNHEY and CDR2 is SMNVEV (reference sequence). The V end was cut by 5 bases, the J end by 6 bases, with 14 bases between. This CDR3 is CASSPSDPFEQYF. The CDR3 nucleotides read TGTGCCAGCAGTCCCTCTGACCCGTTCGAGCAGTACTTC.

V usage is TRBV7-9 and J usage is TRBJ2-1, with D possibly matching TRBD1 (6 bases). Trimming removed 8 bases from V and 5 bases from J, with 13 bases in between. CDR3 size: 13 residues. CDR1 SEHNR and CDR2 FQNEAQ come from the germline V gene (reference sequence). The DNA of the CDR3 is TGTGCCAGCGGCCGGACAGCTAACAATGAGCAGTTCTTC. Its protein is CASGRTANNEQFF.

This chain links TRBV7-6 with TRBJ1-1, with 9 positions matching TRBD1. Germline CDR1 reads SGHVS; CDR2 reads FNYEAQ. The J segment lost 1 base and the V segment lost 2 bases, leaving 5 bases of the junction unmatched. This CDR3 has 16 residues. The CDR3 DNA reads TGTGCCAGCAGCTTAAGACAGGGGGTCGAGAACACTGAAGCTTTCTTT. Translation gives CASSLRQGVENTEAFF.

The chain joins TRBV6-5 to TRBJ1-1; a weak D match, TRBD1 (5 bases). The CDR3 has 14 amino acids. The ends were cut back, 3 bases at V and 2 bases at J, with 10 bases in the middle. Per germline, CDR1 MNHEY and CDR2 SVGAGI. The CDR3 DNA reads TGTGCCAGCAGTTATTCGACAGCTAACACTGAAGCTTTCTTT. It yields the protein CASSYSTANTEAFF.

The V gene is TRBV13, the J gene TRBJ1-2, with D possibly being TRBD1 (6 bases). Trimming shortened V by 7 bases and J by 8 bases, and 23 bases separated the two germline ends. Looked up from germline, CDR1 is PRHDT and CDR2 is FYEKMQ (reference sequence). This CDR3 comprises 15 residues. The CDR3 spells CASTIRRDIGIGYTF. CDR3 DNA sequence: TGTGCCAGCACTATTCGGAGGGACATTGGAATCGGCTACACCTTC.

This chain joins TRBV27 and TRBJ1-4; possibly TRBD1 for D (5 bases). The CDR3 has 17 amino acids. Germline V gives CDR1 MNHEY, CDR2 SMNVEV (reference sequence). Trimming left V 5 bases short and J 0 bases short, with 16 bases between. CDR3 residues: CASSPLDSSPTNEKLFF. The DNA of the CDR3 is TGTGCCAGCAGTCCCCTAGACAGTTCACCAACTAATGAAAAACTGTTTTTT.

This sequence joins TRBV7-6 and TRBJ2-2; 7 nucleotides line up with TRBD1. Germline loops: CDR1 SGHVS, CDR2 FNYEAQ. J lost 0 bases, V lost 5 bases, and 6 bases had no gene match. The length of the CDR3 is 16 residues. This CDR3 is CASSDRQGANTGELFF. CDR3 nucleotide sequence: TGTGCCAGCAGCGACCGACAGGGCGCGAACACCGGGGAGCTGTTTTTT.

The V and J genes are TRBV6-5 and TRBJ1-1; no clear D. V was clipped by 0 bases and J by 4 bases, with 9 bases between them. CDR3 length: 14 amino acids. Germline assignment: CDR1 MNHEY and CDR2 SVGAGI. The CDR3 is CASSYSGVSTEAFF. The CDR3 DNA is TGTGCCAGCAGTTACTCAGGTGTGTCCACTGAAGCTTTCTTT.

The genes are TRBV27 and TRBJ1-6; D call uncertain. The CDR3 loop spans 15 amino acids. Germline V gives CDR1 MNHEY, CDR2 SMNVEV (reference sequence). Between the trimmed V and J ends, which lost 2 bases and 4 bases, there was a span of 9 bases. CDR3 amino acids: CASSLQDTYNSPLHF. The CDR3 region has the DNA TGTGCCAGCAGTTTACAAGATACTTATAATTCACCCCTCCACTTT.

This chain links TRBV14 with TRBJ2-7; 7 nucleotides line up with TRBD1. Unmatched junction bases numbered 7, after V lost 5 bases and J lost 3 bases. This CDR3 has 14 amino acids. The germline gives CDR1 SGHDN, CDR2 FVKESK. CDR3 region: CASSSTGLDYEQYF. Written as DNA, the CDR3 is TGTGCCAGCAGCTCGACAGGGTTGGACTACGAGCAGTACTTC. The variable domain in full, completed from reference TRBV14 and TRBJ2-7, reads EAGVTQFPSHSVIEKGQTVTLRCDPISGHDNLYWYRRVMGKEIKFLLHFVKESKQDESGMPNNRFLAERTGGTYSTLKVQPAELEDSGVYFCASSSTGLDYEQYFGPGTRLTVT.

This chain uses TRBV6-5 with TRBJ2-5; TRBD1 matches 7 bases. With V trimmed by 5 bases and J by 1 base, 7 bases remained unmatched. This CDR3 is 15 amino acids long. Germline assignment: CDR1 MNHEY and CDR2 SVGAGI. The CDR3 spells CASSPATGVQETQYF. The CDR3 DNA reads as TGTGCCAGCAGTCCCGCCACAGGGGTCCAAGAGACCCAGTACTTC.

The chain couples TRBV9 to TRBJ2-1; unclear D gene. V was cut by 0 bases and J by 6 bases, with 4 bases left in between. Germline V gene sequence: CDR1 SGDLS, CDR2 YYNGEE. There are 12 residues in the CDR3. The CDR3 bases are TGTGCCAGCAGCGTAGGCCCCAATGAGCAGTTCTTC. This encodes CASSVGPNEQFF. Full variable domain (remainder filled in from reference TRBV9 and TRBJ2-1): DSGVTQTPKHLITATGQRVTLRCSPRSGDLSVYWYQQSLDQGLQFLIQYYNGEERAKGNILERFSAQQFPDLHSELNLSSLELGDSALYFCASSVGPNEQFFGPGTRLTVL.

This clone is a singleton in its sample. V and J are TRBV11-2 and TRBJ2-3, with D perhaps TRBD1 or TRBD2 (5 bases each). The CDR3 runs to 16 residues. V dropped 0 bases and J dropped 1 base, with 11 bases sitting between them. Germline V lookup: CDR1 SGHAT, CDR2 FQNNGV. This chain's CDR3 is CASSLEFRGGTDTQYF. DNA for the CDR3: TGTGCCAGCAGCTTAGAATTTAGAGGGGGCACAGATACGCAGTATTTT.